A selection of T cell receptor beta chains follows, all from one sample in a study of cytomegalovirus exposure and HLA in healthy donors. Profiled with immunoSEQ multiplex PCR; TCRdb holds only in-frame clones, not every one. The data hold some 190,000 clones, with 70% to 80% observed a single time. Sequenced sample: PBMCs. The source of these receptors is a man aged 18 to 29 in good health and CMV-seronegative. Both conserved end residues are part of each CDR3. D genes are given only for firm matches. The size of a clone is reported for some rows only, either as once, few or many, or as a class for expanded clones.

>-|-|TRBV23-1|TRBJ2-3
TGCGCCAGCAGTCAATCGACAGTAGGGGACACTCCAGATACGCAGTATTTT
CASSQSTVGDTPDTQYF
>-|-|TRBV5-1|TRBJ1-4
TGCGCCAGCAGCTTGAGGAGGGGCACTAATGAAAAACTGTTTTTT
CASSLRRGTNEKLFF
>-|TRBD1|TRBV7-2|TRBJ1-6
TGTGCCAGCAGCTACCCGACAGGGAGTGGTTCACCCCTCCACTTT
CASSYPTGSGSPLHF
>few|TRBD2|TRBV5-4|TRBJ2-1
TGTGCCAGCAGCTTGCAGGGCGGGAGGGGCAATGAGCAGTTCTTC
CASSLQGGRGNEQFF
>few|-|TRBV30|TRBJ1-4
TGTGCCTGGGGGGGGGAAAAACTGTTTTTT
CAWGGEKLFF
>-|-|TRBV5-1|TRBJ2-3
TGCGCCAGCAGCTTCTCAACCACTAGCACAGATACGCAGTATTTT
CASSFSTTSTDTQYF
>-|-|TRBV28|TRBJ1-2
TGTGCCAGCAGTTTGGGGGCTCCCTATGGCTACACCTTC
CASSLGAPYGYTF
>-|-|TRBV7-9|TRBJ1-6
TGTGCCAGCAGCTTGGGGGCGCCCGCTGGGCCTAATTCACCCCTCCACTTT
CASSLGAPAGPNSPLHF
>-|-|TRBV7-9|TRBJ2-3
TGTGCCAGCAGCTTAGTCCTAGCGGACTCACAGGGTACGCAGTATTTT
CASSLVLADSQGTQYF
>-|-|TRBV7-9|TRBJ1-1
TGTGCCAGCAGCCCTGACCCACAGGGACGGACTGAAGCTTTCTTT
CASSPDPQGRTEAFF
>-|-|TRBV6-1|TRBJ1-5
TGTGCCAGCAGTCGAGGACAGAGCAATCAGCCCCAGCATTTT
CASSRGQSNQPQHF
>-|-|TRBV5-6|TRBJ1-1
TGTGCCAGCAGGAAATACAAGTTGAACACTGAAGCTTTCTTT
CASRKYKLNTEAFF
>few|TRBD1|TRBV4-2|TRBJ1-1
TGTGCCAGCAGCCCTGCCGGGACAGCTGAAGCTTTCTTT
CASSPAGTAEAFF
>-|-|TRBV12-5|TRBJ2-5
TGTGCTAGTGGCCCGGGGCAAGAGACCCAGTACTTC
CASGPGQETQYF
>few|TRBD1|TRBV6-6|TRBJ1-1
TGTGCCAGCACCCGACAGGGACTGGGGACTGAAGCTTTCTTT
CASTRQGLGTEAFF
>-|TRBD2|TRBV4-1|TRBJ2-1
TGCGCCAGCAGCCAAGAGGTCGCGGGGGGGTTCAATGAGCAGTTCTTC
CASSQEVAGGFNEQFF
>-|-|TRBV7-8|TRBJ2-7
TGTGCCAGCAGCTTAGACAGAAACGCCTACGAGCAGTACTTC
CASSLDRNAYEQYF
>few|TRBD1|TRBV5-1|TRBJ1-1
TGCGCCAGCAGCTTCGGACAGGGGCTCATGAACACTGAAGCTTTCTTT
CASSFGQGLMNTEAFF
>-|-|TRBV9|TRBJ2-7
TGTGCCAGCAGCGCCGGCCAGGCCTCCTCCTACGAGCAGTACTTC
CASSAGQASSYEQYF
>-|TRBD2|TRBV7-2|TRBJ2-3
TGTGCCAGCAGCTCTAGCGGGGGGGCCTCAGATACGCAGTATTTT
CASSSSGGASDTQYF
>-|-|TRBV28|TRBJ2-7
TGTGCCAGCAGTTTCAGGGGCTACGAGCAGTACTTC
CASSFRGYEQYF
>once|-|TRBV11-2|TRBJ1-2
TGTGCCAGCAGCCCCCTTAGACAGGATCCAAACTATGGCTACACCTTC
CASSPLRQDPNYGYTF
>-|-|TRBV28|TRBJ1-1
TGTGCCAGCAGTTATCGGGGAGGGACTGAAGCTTTCTTT
CASSYRGGTEAFF
>-|-|TRBV7-6|TRBJ1-1
TGTGCCAGCAGCTCCACAGGTGCTTACGGGTGGGGCACTGAGGCTTTCTTT
CASSSTGAYGWGTEAFF
>-|TRBD2|TRBV9|TRBJ2-3
TGTGCCAGCAGCCCCACGAGTGCGGGAGTGGGGACAGATACGCAGTATTTT
CASSPTSAGVGTDTQYF
>-|-|TRBV14|TRBJ1-2
TGTGCCAGCAGCCAAGAACGGGGTGGCTACACCTTC
CASSQERGGYTF
>once|TRBD1|TRBV5-1|TRBJ1-3
TGCGCCAGCAGCTTCCGACAGGGGACAGGGGACACCATATATTTT
CASSFRQGTGDTIYF
>-|-|TRBV7-9|TRBJ1-2
TGTGCCAGCAGCCCGTCTGGGGGGGATGGCTACACCTTC
CASSPSGGDGYTF
>-|-|TRBV28|TRBJ2-3
TGTGCCAGCAGAAAAACGGACTGGAGCACAGATACGCAGTATTTT
CASRKTDWSTDTQYF
>-|-|TRBV6-6|TRBJ2-4
TGTGCCACCACTCCGATTGGGAGACAGGGAGGAAACATTCAGTACTTC
CATTPIGRQGGNIQYF
>-|-|TRBV12-5|TRBJ2-2
TGTGCTAGCCAGTCCCGTTGGTTGGGGGAGCTGTTTTTT
CASQSRWLGELFF
>-|-|TRBV21-1|TRBJ2-7
TGTGCCAGCAGCCTCCGGGACAGGGGGCCCCACGAGCAGTACTTC
CASSLRDRGPHEQYF
>few|-|TRBV5-4|TRBJ2-7
TGTGCCAGTTCACTTAGCGGAACACCCTACGAGCAGTACTTC
CASSLSGTPYEQYF
>-|-|TRBV28|TRBJ2-7
TGTGCCAGCGAGGTGGGGGAAACAGGGAGGGCGGACGAGCAGTACTTC
CASEVGETGRADEQYF
>-|TRBD1|TRBV6-5|TRBJ1-2
TGTGCCAGCAGTTACGGTAGGGGGCCTGGCTATGGCTACACCTTC
CASSYGRGPGYGYTF
>-|TRBD1|TRBV30|TRBJ1-1
TGTGCCTGGATGGGACAGCCAAACACTGAAGCTTTCTTT
CAWMGQPNTEAFF
>-|-|TRBV28|TRBJ1-5
TGTGCCAGCAGTTTATCTGGCCAGCCCCAGCATTTT
CASSLSGQPQHF
>-|TRBD1|TRBV28|TRBJ2-6
TGTGCCAGCAGCCCCGGGACAGGGTATTCCAACGTCCTGACTTTC
CASSPGTGYSNVLTF
>-|TRBD1|TRBV19|TRBJ1-1
TGTGCCAGTAGTATACGAGGGGGCGGTAACACTGAAGCTTTCTTT
CASSIRGGGNTEAFF
>-|TRBD1|TRBV29-1|TRBJ2-7
TGCAGCGTTCGCGGGACAGGGTTCTACGAGCAGTACTTC
CSVRGTGFYEQYF
>-|-|TRBV6-1|TRBJ1-3
TGTGCCAGCAGTGAAGTGGAGGGAAACACCATATATTTT
CASSEVEGNTIYF
>-|-|TRBV6-5|TRBJ1-1
TGTGCCAGCAGCAACAGTCGCGCAGCTTTCTTT
CASSNSRAAFF